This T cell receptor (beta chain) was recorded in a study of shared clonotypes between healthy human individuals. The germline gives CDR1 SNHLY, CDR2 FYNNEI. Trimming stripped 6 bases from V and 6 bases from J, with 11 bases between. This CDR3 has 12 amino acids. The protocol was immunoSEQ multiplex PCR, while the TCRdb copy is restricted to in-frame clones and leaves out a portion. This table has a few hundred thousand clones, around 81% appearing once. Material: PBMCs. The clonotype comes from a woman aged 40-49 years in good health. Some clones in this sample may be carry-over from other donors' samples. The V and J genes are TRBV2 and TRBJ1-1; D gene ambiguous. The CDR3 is CASSRTGPEAFF. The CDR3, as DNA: TGTGCCAGCAGCCGGACCGGTCCTGAAGCTTTCTTT.